Listed below are T cell receptor beta chains from one sample, sequenced in a study of OX40 agonist ivuxolimab in advanced cancers. The table came from immunoSEQ multiplex PCR; TCRdb's copy has only in-frame clones and leaves some out. The table lists 78,000 or so clones, about 90% of them singletons. The specimen comprised CD4+ or CD8+ T cells sorted from blood, sampled in a trial of the OX40 agonist ivuxolimab. Every receptor here comes from an adult with an advanced solid tumor such as melanoma, head and neck, liver or kidney cancer. The CDR3 runs from the conserved cysteine through the conserved F or W. The D gene is left open where the match is weak. Some rows mark clone size as missing; the rest say once, few, many or name a class of expanded clone.

j_gene | abundance | v_gene | d_gene | CDR3aa | CDR3nt
TRBJ2-7 | . | TRBV18 | . | CASSPRQGQEAMYF | TGTGCCAGCTCACCACGCCAGGGCCAGGAGGCAATGTACTTC
TRBJ2-5 | . | TRBV11-2 | . | CASSLPLGRETQYF | TGTGCCAGCAGCCTTCCTCTGGGACGAGAGACCCAGTACTTC
TRBJ2-7 | . | TRBV28 | . | CASRSTVRGGEQYF | TGTGCCAGCCGTTCAACCGTCAGGGGGGGTGAGCAGTACTTC
TRBJ1-4 | . | TRBV5-1 | . | CASSFSGTAEKLFF | TGCGCCAGCAGCTTCTCCGGGACGGCTGAAAAACTGTTTTTT
TRBJ2-5 | . | TRBV7-9 | TRBD2 | CASSSSSGRARGETQYF | TGTGCCAGCAGCTCCAGCAGCGGGAGGGCCAGGGGAGAGACCCAGTACTTC
TRBJ2-5 | . | TRBV9 | . | CASSVGGSQETQYF | TGTGCCAGCAGCGTGGGCGGAAGTCAGGAGACCCAGTACTTC
TRBJ1-2 | . | TRBV2 | . | CASHPRTVDYGYTF | TGTGCCAGCCACCCAAGGACGGTAGACTATGGCTACACCTTC
TRBJ1-6 | . | TRBV30 | TRBD1 | CAWTTGGRGDNSPLHF | TGTGCCTGGACCACAGGGGGCCGTGGCGATAATTCACCCCTCCACTTT
TRBJ2-1 | once | TRBV5-6 | TRBD2 | CASSLAGLAGGGEQFF | TGTGCCAGCAGCTTGGCAGGACTAGCGGGAGGAGGTGAGCAGTTCTTC
TRBJ1-2 | . | TRBV6-1 | . | CASSQMSYGYTF | TGTGCCAGCAGTCAAATGAGCTATGGCTACACCTTC
TRBJ1-5 | . | TRBV6-6 | TRBD1 | CASSSTGAGNQPQHF | TGTGCCAGCAGTTCGACAGGGGCCGGCAATCAGCCCCAGCATTTT
TRBJ1-2 | . | TRBV5-5 | TRBD1 | CASSLSGTGGYGYTF | TGTGCCAGCAGCTTGTCCGGGACAGGGGGCTATGGCTACACCTTC
TRBJ2-3 | . | TRBV28 | . | CASRRRAPGADTQYF | TGTGCCAGCCGGCGCCGGGCCCCAGGGGCAGATACGCAGTATTTT
TRBJ1-2 | once | TRBV27 | . | CASSFVSRGILWGYTF | TGTGCCAGCAGTTTTGTAAGCAGGGGAATCCTTTGGGGCTACACCTTC
TRBJ1-3 | . | TRBV11-2 | . | CASSPIVDIGNTIYF | TGTGCCAGCAGCCCAATCGTGGACATCGGAAACACCATATATTTT
TRBJ2-2 | . | TRBV9 | TRBD1 | CASSVTGAGELFF | TGTGCCAGCAGCGTCACAGGGGCCGGGGAGCTGTTTTTT
TRBJ2-5 | . | TRBV7-9 | TRBD2 | CASSSTGLAGGLGKTQYF | TGTGCCAGCAGCTCAACGGGACTAGCGGGAGGGCTAGGGAAGACCCAGTACTTC
TRBJ2-2 | . | TRBV6-5 | . | CASRTAMGTGELFF | TGTGCCAGCAGGACCGCAATGGGCACCGGGGAGCTGTTTTTT
TRBJ2-7 | . | TRBV5-1 | . | CASSRGGDYEQYF | TGCGCCAGCTCCCGAGGAGGGGACTACGAGCAGTACTTC
TRBJ2-7 | . | TRBV11-2 | . | CASSVGGRGDEQYF | TGTGCCAGCAGCGTAGGGGGCAGGGGGGACGAGCAGTACTTC